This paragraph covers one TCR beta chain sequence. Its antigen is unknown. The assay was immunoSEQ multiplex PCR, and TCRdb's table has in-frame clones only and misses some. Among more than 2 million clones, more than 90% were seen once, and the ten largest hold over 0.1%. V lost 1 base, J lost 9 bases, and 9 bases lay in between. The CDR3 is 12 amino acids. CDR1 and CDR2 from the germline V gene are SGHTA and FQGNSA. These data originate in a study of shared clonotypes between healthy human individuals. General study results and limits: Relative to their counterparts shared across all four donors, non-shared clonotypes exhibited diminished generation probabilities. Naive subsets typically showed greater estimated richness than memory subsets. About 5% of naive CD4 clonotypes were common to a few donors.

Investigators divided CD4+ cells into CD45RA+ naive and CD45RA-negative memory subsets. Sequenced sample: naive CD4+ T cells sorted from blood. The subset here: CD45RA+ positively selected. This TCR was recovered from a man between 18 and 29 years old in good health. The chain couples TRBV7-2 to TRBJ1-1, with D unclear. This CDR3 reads CASSLVRVQAFF. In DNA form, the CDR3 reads TGTGCCAGCAGCTTAGTCCGGGTCCAAGCTTTCTTT.